The 26 T cell receptor beta chains below all came from one sample that was sequenced in a study of blood T cell repertoires in COVID-19. The assay was immunoSEQ multiplex PCR, and TCRdb's table has in-frame clones only and misses some. Here the sample spans 170,000 or so clones, around nine tenths being singletons. What was sequenced was peripheral blood. All receptors come from a woman aged 18 to 35 who had recovered from COVID-19.

This clone was observed a few times. The J gene is TRBJ1-1, the V gene TRBV3-1 (or the pseudogene TRBV3-2), with no clear D. Trimming took off 3 bases at V and 6 bases at J, with 20 bases between the two ends. The germline gives CDR1 LGHDT, CDR2 YNNKEL (reference sequence). This CDR3 is built from 16 residues. CDR3 sequence reads: CASSHIMKHTRAEAFF. The CDR3 DNA sequence: TGTGCCAGCAGCCACATAATGAAACACACTCGGGCTGAAGCTTTCTTT.

The J gene is TRBJ2-2, the V gene TRBV4-2; 14 bases are shared with TRBD2. V lost 4 bases to trimming and J lost 4 bases; unmatched junction nucleotides: 11. Germline CDR1 reads LGHNA; CDR2 reads YNFKEQ. The CDR3 is 19 residues long. The chain's CDR3 is CASSPYWTSGRRSTGELFF. The CDR3 DNA reads as TGTGCCAGCAGCCCCTACTGGACTAGCGGGAGGAGAAGCACCGGGGAGCTGTTTTTT.

The chain joins TRBV5-1 to TRBJ1-4; 7 bases line up with TRBD1. CDR1 and CDR2 from the germline V gene are SGHRS and YFSETQ. The V gene end was trimmed by 2 bases and the J gene end by 6 bases; junction bases not matched to a gene: 7. This CDR3 is 15 amino acids long. The CDR3 coding sequence is TGCGCCAGCAGCTTACTGACAGGGTTTTATGAAAAACTGTTTTTT. Its translation: CASSLLTGFYEKLFF.

The J gene is TRBJ2-7, the V gene TRBV9, with D possibly matching TRBD2 (5 bases). The V gene's germline CDR1 is SGDLS and CDR2 YYNGEE. Trimming shortened V by 2 bases and J by 3 bases, and 12 bases separated the two germline ends. The CDR3 totals 14 residues. CDR3 nucleotides: TGTGCCAGCAGCGTCTTTAGTGACTACTACGAGCAGTACGTC. Translation: CASSVFSDYYEQYV.

The CDR3 DNA sequence: TGTGCCAGCAGCTTTGGGGGCGCCGACGAGCAGTACTTC. Translation gives CASSFGGADEQYF. The rearrangement uses TRBV7-2 and TRBJ2-7, with a weak D call TRBD1 (6 bases). Per germline, CDR1 SGHTA and CDR2 FQGNSA. V was clipped by 3 bases and J by 5 bases, with 11 bases between them. This CDR3 has 13 amino acids.

The chain employs TRBV9 and TRBJ2-1, with 11 bases that match TRBD2. The V gene's germline CDR1 is SGDLS and CDR2 YYNGEE. The CDR3 has 18 residues. J was trimmed by 9 bases and V by 4 bases; bases with no gene match: 18. The CDR3 DNA sequence: TGTGCCAGCAGCCCACACGCCCAACTAGCGGGAGACGGTCTTGAGCAGTTCTTC. Translating gives CASSPHAQLAGDGLEQFF.

The chain recombines TRBV15 with TRBJ2-3; maybe TRBD2 (5 bases). Germline V gene data show CDR1 as LNHNV and CDR2 as YYDKDF (reference sequence). Trimming shortened V by 0 bases and J by 0 bases, and 7 bases separated the two germline ends. This CDR3 has 15 amino acids. The CDR3 DNA reads TGTGCCACCAGCAGAGATCGGGGAAGCACAGATACGCAGTATTTT. This translates into CATSRDRGSTDTQYF.

This clone has just a few counts. In DNA form, the CDR3 reads TGTGCCAGCAGCCAAACTCCGGGACTAGCCTCTGGGGCCAACGTCCTGACTTTC. Encoded protein: CASSQTPGLASGANVLTF. The V gene is TRBV5-5, the J gene TRBJ2-6; 9 bases agree with TRBD2. Trimming removed 4 bases from V and 0 bases from J; junction bases left unmatched: 8. Germline loops: CDR1 SGHKS, CDR2 YYEKEE (reference sequence). The CDR3 is made up of 18 amino acids.

CDR3 coding DNA: TGTGCCAGCAGTTATAACGGACAGGGTGGGTACGAGCAGTACGTC. Protein product: CASSYNGQGGYEQYV. This sequence joins TRBV6-6 and TRBJ2-7; 8 bases align to TRBD1. This CDR3 has 15 residues. Germline V gene data show CDR1 as MNHNY and CDR2 as SVGAGI (reference sequence). Germline trimming cut 3 bases from V and 4 bases from J; bases unmatched to any gene: 8.

This sequence joins TRBV6-2 or TRBV6-3 and TRBJ1-2; 8 bases match TRBD1. Losses at the gene ends were 0 bases for V and 8 bases for J; bases not matched to a gene: 2. The CDR3 is 13 amino acids. In germline, CDR1 is MNHEY, CDR2 SVGEGT. The CDR3 coding sequence is TGTGCCAGCAGTTACTCGACAGGGGCGGGCTACACCTTC. It encodes CASSYSTGAGYTF.

The chain is built from TRBV4-3 and TRBJ2-1, with TRBD2 identical over 8 bases. V dropped 1 base and J dropped 8; count of bases not matched to a gene: 16. Germline V gives CDR1 LGHNA, CDR2 YSLEER. This CDR3 has 18 residues. The CDR3 coding sequence is TGCGCCAGCAGCCAAGCCGGGAATCTAGCGGGTAGACAGGATGAGCAGTTCTTC. Its translation is CASSQAGNLAGRQDEQFF.

The rearrangement links TRBV10-3 to TRBJ1-5, with D possibly TRBD1 on 5 matching bases. Germline CDR1 is ENHRY and CDR2 is SYGVKD. CDR3 size: 14 residues. Trimming removed 2 bases at V and 4 bases at J, with 9 bases between. CDR3 protein: CAISEMGGNQPQHF. DNA of the CDR3: TGTGCCATCAGTGAGATGGGGGGAAATCAGCCCCAGCATTTT.

This chain links TRBV7-3 with TRBJ2-1; TRBD2 matches 8 bases. CDR1 and CDR2 (germline): SGHTA, FQGTGA. CDR3 length: 15 residues. After removal of 5 bases from V and 8 bases from J, the junction contained 11 bases not matched to a gene. CDR3 loop: CASSLSGTSGDEQFF. CDR3 in DNA: TGTGCCAGCAGCCTTAGCGGGACCTCGGGAGATGAGCAGTTCTTC.

The chain is built from TRBV19 and TRBJ2-1, with 7 bases lining up with TRBD1. V shed 3 bases, J shed 5 bases, and the junction held 4 bases outside the gene matches. Germline CDR1 is LNHDA and CDR2 is SQIVND (reference sequence). The CDR3 extends over 14 amino acids. This chain's CDR3 is CASSIRGTNNEQFF. CDR3 nucleotides: TGTGCCAGTAGTATCAGGGGGACAAACAATGAGCAGTTCTTC.

Only a few counts were recorded for this clone. This sequence joins TRBV7-3 and TRBJ2-3, with 7 nucleotides matching TRBD1. The CDR3 is 15 amino acids. The J segment lost 6 bases and the V segment lost 3 bases, leaving 9 bases of the junction unmatched. Germline V gene lookup returns CDR1 SGHTA and CDR2 FQGTGA. The CDR3 DNA reads TGTGCCAGCAGCTTCCCGGGACAGCCACCCGATACGCAGTATTTT. Protein: CASSFPGQPPDTQYF.

The genes are TRBV24-1 and TRBJ2-2, with a tentative D call TRBD2 (5 bases). V lost 0 bases and J lost 0, with 7 bases in between. The CDR3 contains 16 residues. Per the germline V gene, CDR1 is KGHDR and CDR2 is SFDVKD. The CDR3 spells CATSDLTRTNTGELFF. The CDR3 coding sequence is TGTGCCACCAGTGATTTGACTAGAACGAACACCGGGGAGCTGTTTTTT.

This chain joins TRBV7-9 and TRBJ2-2; 11 bases match TRBD1. This CDR3 has 16 amino acids. Germline V gives CDR1 SEHNR, CDR2 FQNEAQ (reference sequence). With V trimmed by 7 bases and J by 0 bases, 4 bases remained unmatched. The CDR3 DNA reads TGTGCCAGCACACCGGGACAGGGGGCGAACACCGGGGAGCTGTTTTTT. Protein: CASTPGQGANTGELFF.

This chain joins TRBV19 and TRBJ2-2, with D maybe TRBD1 (6 bases). The CDR3 contains 11 residues. CDR1 LNHDA and CDR2 SQIVND come from the germline V gene (reference sequence). The V and J ends lost 10 bases and 5 bases respectively, with 8 bases between them. The CDR3 coding sequence is TGTGCCACAGGACAGACCGGGGAGCTGTTTTTT. Translation gives CATGQTGELFF. Complete variable domain (other parts from reference TRBV19 and TRBJ2-2): DGGITQSPKYLFRKEGQNVTLSCEQNLNHDAMYWYRQDPGQGLRLIYYSQIVNDFQKGDIAEGYSVSREKKESFPLTVTSAQKNPTAFYLCATGQTGELFFGEGSRLTVL.

The chain uses TRBV7-2 and TRBJ2-3; 9 bases are a match to TRBD2. CDR3 size: 15 residues. The junction had 8 bases not matched to a gene; V was cut back by 5 bases and J by 5 bases. Germline values: CDR1 SGHTA, CDR2 FQGNSA. The CDR3 region is CASSSSGGVLDTQYF. DNA of the CDR3: TGTGCCAGCAGCAGTAGCGGGGGCGTTCTAGATACGCAGTATTTT.

The chain couples TRBV11-3 to TRBJ2-5; 7 nucleotides align to TRBD2. V lost 1 base, J lost 3 bases, and 5 bases stayed unmatched. The CDR3 runs 15 residues. Per the germline V gene, CDR1 is SGHNT and CDR2 is YENEEA. The CDR3 protein is CASSLGVLAEETQYF. The CDR3 nucleotides read TGTGCCAGCAGCTTAGGTGTTCTAGCGGAAGAGACCCAGTACTTC.

The chain couples TRBV19 to TRBJ2-1; D unresolved. The CDR3 runs 14 residues. V was shortened by 5 bases and J by 0 bases, with 8 bases between the two germline ends. The germline CDR1 and CDR2 sequences are LNHDA and SQIVND (reference sequence). As DNA, the CDR3 is TGTGCCAGTAGTCTGGAGAGCTCCTACAATGAGCAGTTCTTC. This translates into CASSLESSYNEQFF.

This rearrangement joins TRBV27 to TRBJ1-5, with TRBD1 identical over 7 bases. Losses at the gene ends were 5 bases for V and 6 bases for J; bases not matched to a gene: 7. This CDR3 comprises 14 residues. CDR1 MNHEY and CDR2 SMNVEV come from the germline V gene (reference sequence). CDR3 nucleotide sequence: TGTGCCAGCAGTCCAACAGGGGTGGCTCAGCCCCAGCATTTT. This sequence encodes CASSPTGVAQPQHF.

This clone occurred a few times. The gene calls are TRBV2 and TRBJ2-5; TRBD2 matches 12 bases. The CDR3 length is 16 residues. V lost 2 bases to trimming and J lost 8 bases; unmatched junction nucleotides: 9. CDR1 SNHLY and CDR2 FYNNEI come from the germline V gene. The CDR3 region has the DNA TGTGCCAGCAGTGAAACTAGCGGGGGGAAAAAGAGAACCCAGTACTTC. It yields the protein CASSETSGGKKRTQYF.

The chain uses TRBV19 and TRBJ2-7; 12 bases agree with TRBD2. V gave up 5 bases and J gave up 5 bases; unmatched junction bases: 4. Germline-derived CDR1 and CDR2 are LNHDA and SQIVND (reference sequence). The CDR3 totals 14 residues. The DNA of the CDR3 is TGTGCCAGTAGTGTCGGACTAGCGGGGAACGAGCAGTACTTC. Translation: CASSVGLAGNEQYF.

The chain combines TRBV10-3 with TRBJ2-7, with 15 bases matching TRBD2. Germline V CDR1 and CDR2: ENHRY, SYGVKD. CDR3 size: 19 residues. The junction had 19 bases not matched to a gene; V was cut back by 9 bases and J by 4 bases. CDR3 DNA: TGTGCCATTCATGGGTTCGCAGGACTAGCGGGGGGGCCGTGGTACGAGCAGTACTTC. As protein: CAIHGFAGLAGGPWYEQYF.

V usage is TRBV9 and J usage is TRBJ1-3; 7 bases agree with TRBD1. The CDR3 contains 15 residues. V dropped 4 bases and J dropped 0; count of bases not matched to a gene: 4. Germline loops: CDR1 SGDLS, CDR2 YYNGEE. CDR3 loop: CASSPQGNSGNTIYF. Here the CDR3 DNA reads TGTGCCAGCAGCCCACAGGGGAACTCTGGAAACACCATATATTTT.